This T cell receptor beta chain was recorded in a study of OX40 agonist ivuxolimab in advanced cancers. General study results and limits: On average, CD8+ T cells showed a greater number of expanded clones than CD4+. Doses of 0.1 to 3.0 mg/kg were accompanied by clonal expansion of CD4+ and CD8+ blood T cells by week 6.

Cycle 7 day 1, cycle 4 day 1, and baseline were the timepoints at which blood was sampled. Assay: immunoSEQ multiplex PCR; the TCRdb copy retains only in-frame clones and omits some. The sample has tens of thousands of clones, roughly four fifths seen once; the top ten hold less than 0.55%. As to this clone: Its antigen remains unknown.

V lost 4 bases to trimming and J lost 3 bases, with 14 bases between them. Germline V lookup: CDR1 MNHNS, CDR2 SASEGT. CDR3 length: 15 amino acids. The clonotype was recovered from an adult with an advanced solid tumor such as melanoma, head and neck, liver or kidney cancer. The sequencing here drew on CD4+ or CD8+ T cells sorted from blood, taken in a trial of the OX40 agonist ivuxolimab. The rearrangement uses TRBV6-1 and TRBJ2-3; perhaps D is TRBD1 or TRBD2 (5 bases each). CDR3 bases: TGTGCCAGCAGTGGACAGAGGGGTGGGACAGATACGCAGTATTTT. It is translated as CASSGQRGGTDTQYF.